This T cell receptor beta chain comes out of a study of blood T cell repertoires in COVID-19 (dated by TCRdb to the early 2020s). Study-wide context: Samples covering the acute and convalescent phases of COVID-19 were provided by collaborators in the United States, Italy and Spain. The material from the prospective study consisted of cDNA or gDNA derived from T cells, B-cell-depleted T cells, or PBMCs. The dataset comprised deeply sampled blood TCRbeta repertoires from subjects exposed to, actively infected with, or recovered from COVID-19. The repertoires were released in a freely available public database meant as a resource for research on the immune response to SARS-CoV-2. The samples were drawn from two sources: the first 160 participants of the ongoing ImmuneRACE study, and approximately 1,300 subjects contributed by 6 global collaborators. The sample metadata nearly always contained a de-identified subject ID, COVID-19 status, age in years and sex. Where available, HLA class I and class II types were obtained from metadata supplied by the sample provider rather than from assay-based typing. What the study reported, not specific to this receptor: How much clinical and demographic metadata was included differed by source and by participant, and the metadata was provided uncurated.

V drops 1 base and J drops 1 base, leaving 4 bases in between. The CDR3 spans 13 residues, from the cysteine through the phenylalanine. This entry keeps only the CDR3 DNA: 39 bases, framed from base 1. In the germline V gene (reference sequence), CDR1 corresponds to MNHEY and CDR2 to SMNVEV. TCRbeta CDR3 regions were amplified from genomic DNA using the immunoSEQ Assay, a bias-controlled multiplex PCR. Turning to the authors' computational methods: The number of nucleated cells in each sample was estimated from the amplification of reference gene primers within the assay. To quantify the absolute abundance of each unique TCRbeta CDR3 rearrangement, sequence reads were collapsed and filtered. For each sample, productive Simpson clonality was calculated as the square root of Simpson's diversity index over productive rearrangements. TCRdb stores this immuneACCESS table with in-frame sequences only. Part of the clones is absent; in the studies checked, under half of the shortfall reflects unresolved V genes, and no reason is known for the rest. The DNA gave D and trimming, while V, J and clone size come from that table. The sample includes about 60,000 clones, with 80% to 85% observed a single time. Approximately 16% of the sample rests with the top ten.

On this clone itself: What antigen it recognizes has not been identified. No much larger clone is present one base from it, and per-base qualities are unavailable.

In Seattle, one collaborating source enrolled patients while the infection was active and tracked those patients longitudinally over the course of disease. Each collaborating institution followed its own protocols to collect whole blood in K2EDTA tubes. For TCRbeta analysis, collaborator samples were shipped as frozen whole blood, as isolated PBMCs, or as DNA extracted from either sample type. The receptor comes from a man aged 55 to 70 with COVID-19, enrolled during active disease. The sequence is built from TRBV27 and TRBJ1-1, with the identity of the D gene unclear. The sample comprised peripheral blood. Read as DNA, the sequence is TGTGCCAGCAGTTTATTTAAGAACACTGAAGCTTTCTTT. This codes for CASSLFKNTEAFF.